This T cell receptor (beta chain) was sequenced in a study of T cells after yellow fever vaccination. Across the study: Fractions low in cell number were prepared with SMART-Seq v4 Ultra Low Input.

About this clonotype: No antigen is known for it.

Study results and caveats: Across the CD4 and CD8 compartments, a small share of clonotypes was present in both.

The TCR cDNA carried a universal primer site and UMIs from 5'RACE template switching. TCRdb fed the 5' RACE reads into MiXCR, producing one record per CDR3 protein. The sample contains 500,000 to 650,000 distinct CDR3 sequences, around a sixth of which appear only once. Trimming shortened V by 0 bases and J by 2 bases, and 11 bases separated the two germline ends. The germline gives CDR1 MNHEY, CDR2 SVGAGI. This CDR3 is 16 amino acids long. This chain connects TRBV6-5 to TRBJ2-1; D may be TRBD2 (6 bases). The TCR was taken from a man in his late teens or twenties who received the YFV17D yellow fever vaccine. This sample comprised PBMCs, obtained 5 days after the first yellow fever vaccination. The CDR3, as DNA: TGTGCCAGCAGTTACTCGATATGGGGGGCCTACAATGAGCAGTTCTTC. As protein: CASSYSIWGAYNEQFF.